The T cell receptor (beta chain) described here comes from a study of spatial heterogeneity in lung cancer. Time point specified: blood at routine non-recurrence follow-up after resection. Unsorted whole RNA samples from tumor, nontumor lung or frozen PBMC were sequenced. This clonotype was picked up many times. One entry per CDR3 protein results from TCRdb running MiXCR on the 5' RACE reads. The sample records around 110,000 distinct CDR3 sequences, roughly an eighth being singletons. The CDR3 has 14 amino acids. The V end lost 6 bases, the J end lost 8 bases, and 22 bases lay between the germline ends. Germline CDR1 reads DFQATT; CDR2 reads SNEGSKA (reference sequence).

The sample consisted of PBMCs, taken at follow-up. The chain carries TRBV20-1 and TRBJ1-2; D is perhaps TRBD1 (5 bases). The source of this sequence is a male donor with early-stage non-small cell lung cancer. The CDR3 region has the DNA TGCAGTGCCGCGAAGGGGAAGTTAGGGATCGGCTACACCTTC. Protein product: CSAAKGKLGIGYTF.